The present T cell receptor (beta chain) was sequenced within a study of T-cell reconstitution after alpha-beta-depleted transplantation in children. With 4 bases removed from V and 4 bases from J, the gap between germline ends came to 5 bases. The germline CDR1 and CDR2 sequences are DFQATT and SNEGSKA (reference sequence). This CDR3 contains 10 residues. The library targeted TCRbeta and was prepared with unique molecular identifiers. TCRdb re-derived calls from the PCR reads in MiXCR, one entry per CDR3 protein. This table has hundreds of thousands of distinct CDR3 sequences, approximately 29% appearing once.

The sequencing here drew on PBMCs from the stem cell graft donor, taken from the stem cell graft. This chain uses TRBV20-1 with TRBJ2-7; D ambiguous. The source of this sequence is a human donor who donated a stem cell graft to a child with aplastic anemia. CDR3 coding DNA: TGCAGTGCTACCGATTACGAGCAGTACTTC. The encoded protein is CSATDYEQYF.